This T cell receptor (beta chain) was sequenced for a study of T-cell memory formation after mild COVID-19. TCRdb independently ran MiXCR on the 5' RACE reads; one entry per CDR3 protein. The sample carries fewer than 500,000 distinct CDR3 sequences, about 23% recorded once. This clonotype turned up a few times. CDR1 and CDR2 (germline): SEHNR, FQNEAQ (reference sequence). V was trimmed by 0 bases and J by 2 bases, leaving 7 bases between them. CDR3 length equals 14 residues. The source is an adult woman who had mild COVID-19 (a few samples of this study predate the infection). Cell type and time point are not known. The sequenced sample was PBMCs or a T cell subset sorted from them (not recorded which). The chain recombines TRBV7-9 with TRBJ1-2; D is unresolved. CDR3 amino acids: CASSLAAGNYGYTF. CDR3 sequence (DNA): TGTGCCAGCAGCTTAGCAGCAGGCAACTATGGCTACACCTTC.